This TCR beta chain was identified during a study of Ad26.COV2.S vaccination and SARS-CoV-2 variants. Turning to the study itself: The study gave Ad26.COV2.S intramuscularly, once or twice 56 days apart.

Treatment here: around 19 received Ad26.COV2.S at low or high dose, single or two shots; several received placebo; per-sample allocation not given. After the first vaccine or placebo injection, samples were drawn on day 63. The donor's status was that of an adult aged 18-55 years in Boston. As concerns this clone: Antigen: not known.

TCRdb keeps only in-frame clones here, not all; method: immunoSEQ multiplex PCR. The sample has around 250,000 clones; about 83% are singletons. In germline, CDR1 is SGHVS, CDR2 FQNEAQ. J was trimmed by 3 bases and V by 3 bases; bases with no gene match: 7. The CDR3 covers 17 residues. Whole-study findings and limits: There was reportedly substantial breadth in spike-specific CD8+ and CD4+ T cell responses after vaccination. Researchers reported similar non-spike TCR breadth in vaccine and placebo recipients.

This sequence originates from a person between 18 and 60 years old who received the Ad26.COV2.S COVID-19 vaccine or a placebo. The chain carries TRBV7-8 and TRBJ2-1; 11 nucleotides line up with TRBD2. Material: peripheral blood, obtained in a trial of Ad26.COV2.S vaccine versus placebo. CDR3 DNA sequence: TGTGCCAGCAGCTTCGCCTCCGGGACTAGCGGCTACAATGAGCAGTTCTTC. Translation gives CASSFASGTSGYNEQFF.